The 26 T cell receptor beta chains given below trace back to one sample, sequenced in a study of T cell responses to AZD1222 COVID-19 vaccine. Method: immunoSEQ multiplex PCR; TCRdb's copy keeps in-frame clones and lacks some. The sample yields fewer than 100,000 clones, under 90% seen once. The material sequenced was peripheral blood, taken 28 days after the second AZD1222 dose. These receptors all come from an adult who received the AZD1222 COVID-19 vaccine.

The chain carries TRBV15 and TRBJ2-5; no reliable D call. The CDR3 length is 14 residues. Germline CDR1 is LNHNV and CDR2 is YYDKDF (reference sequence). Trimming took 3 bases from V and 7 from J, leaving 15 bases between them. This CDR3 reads CATSSRDTPGTQYF. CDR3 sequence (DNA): TGTGCCACCAGCAGTAGGGATACTCCCGGGACCCAGTACTTC.

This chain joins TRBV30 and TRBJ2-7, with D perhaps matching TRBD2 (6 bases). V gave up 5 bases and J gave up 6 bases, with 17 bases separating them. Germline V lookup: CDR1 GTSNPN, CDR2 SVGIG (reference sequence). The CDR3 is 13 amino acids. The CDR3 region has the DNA TGTGCCTGGGTTCCCTGGAGGGCGCGCGAGCAGTACTTC. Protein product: CAWVPWRAREQYF. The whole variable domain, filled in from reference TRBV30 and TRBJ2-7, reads SQTIHQWPATLVQPVGSPLSLECTVEGTSNPNLYWYRQAAGRGLQLLFYSVGIGQISSEVPQNLSASRPQDRQFILSSKKLLLSDSGFYLCAWVPWRAREQYFGPGTRLTVT.

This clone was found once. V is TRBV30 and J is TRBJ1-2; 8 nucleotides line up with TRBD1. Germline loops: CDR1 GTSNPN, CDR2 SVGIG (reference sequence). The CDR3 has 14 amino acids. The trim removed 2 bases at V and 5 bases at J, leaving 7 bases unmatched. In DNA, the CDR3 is TGTGCCTGGAGTCCTACAGGGGGAACGTATGGCTACACCTTC. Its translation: CAWSPTGGTYGYTF.

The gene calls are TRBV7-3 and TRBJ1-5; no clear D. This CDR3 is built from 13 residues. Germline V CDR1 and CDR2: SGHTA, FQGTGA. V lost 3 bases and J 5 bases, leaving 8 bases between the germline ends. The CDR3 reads CASSLTADQPQHF. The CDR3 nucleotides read TGTGCCAGCAGCTTGACCGCCGATCAGCCCCAGCATTTT.

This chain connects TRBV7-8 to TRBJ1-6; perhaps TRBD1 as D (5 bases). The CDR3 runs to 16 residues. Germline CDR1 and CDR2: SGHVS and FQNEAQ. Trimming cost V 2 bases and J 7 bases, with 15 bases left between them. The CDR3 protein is CASSLYSGTGNSPLHF. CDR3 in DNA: TGTGCCAGCAGCTTATACTCCGGGACGGGAAATTCACCCCTCCACTTT.

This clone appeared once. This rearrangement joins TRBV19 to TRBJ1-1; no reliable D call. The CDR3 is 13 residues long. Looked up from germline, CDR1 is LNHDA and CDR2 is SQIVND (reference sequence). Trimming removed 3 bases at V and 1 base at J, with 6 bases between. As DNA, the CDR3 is TGTGCCAGTAGTATGAGGCGGAACACTGAAGCTTTCTTT. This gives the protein CASSMRRNTEAFF.

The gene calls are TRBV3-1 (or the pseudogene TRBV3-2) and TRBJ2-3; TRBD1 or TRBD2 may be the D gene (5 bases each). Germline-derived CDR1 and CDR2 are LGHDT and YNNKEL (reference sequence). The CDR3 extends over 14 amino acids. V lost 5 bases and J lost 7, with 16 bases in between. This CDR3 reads CASSSRDQGNTQYF. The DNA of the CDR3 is TGTGCCAGCAGCTCCCGGGACCAAGGTAATACGCAGTATTTT.

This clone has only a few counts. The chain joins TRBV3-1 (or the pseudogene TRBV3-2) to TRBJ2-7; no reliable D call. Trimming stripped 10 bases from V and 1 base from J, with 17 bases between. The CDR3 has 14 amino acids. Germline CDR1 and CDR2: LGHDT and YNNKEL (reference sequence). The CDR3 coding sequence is TGTGCCACCCCTCGCAGCTGGGGTTCCTACGAGCAGTACTTC. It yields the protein CATPRSWGSYEQYF.

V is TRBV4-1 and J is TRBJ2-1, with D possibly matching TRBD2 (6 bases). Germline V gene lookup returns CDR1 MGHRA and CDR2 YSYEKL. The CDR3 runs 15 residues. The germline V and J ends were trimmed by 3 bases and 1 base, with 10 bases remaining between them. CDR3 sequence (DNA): TGCGCCAGCAGCCATGGCGGGACTTCCTACAATGAGCAGTTCTTC. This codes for CASSHGGTSYNEQFF.

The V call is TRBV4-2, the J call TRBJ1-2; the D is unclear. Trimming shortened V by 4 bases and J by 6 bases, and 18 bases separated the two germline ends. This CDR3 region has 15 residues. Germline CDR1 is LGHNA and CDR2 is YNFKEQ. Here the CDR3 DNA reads TGTGCCAGCAGCCCCTCTAAGGGTAGGGCAGATGGCTACACCTTC. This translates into CASSPSKGRADGYTF.

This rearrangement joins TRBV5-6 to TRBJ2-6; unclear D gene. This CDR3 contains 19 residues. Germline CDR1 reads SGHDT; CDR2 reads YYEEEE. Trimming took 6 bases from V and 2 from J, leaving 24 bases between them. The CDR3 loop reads CASIPHKDHLKTGANVLTF. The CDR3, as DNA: TGTGCCAGCATCCCCCACAAGGACCACCTCAAAACTGGGGCCAACGTCCTGACTTTC. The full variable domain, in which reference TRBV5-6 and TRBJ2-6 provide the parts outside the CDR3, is DAGVTQSPTHLIKTRGQQVTLRCSPKSGHDTVSWYQQALGQGPQFIFQYYEEEERQRGNFPDRFSGHQFPNYSSELNVNALLLGDSALYLCASIPHKDHLKTGANVLTFGAGSRLTVL.

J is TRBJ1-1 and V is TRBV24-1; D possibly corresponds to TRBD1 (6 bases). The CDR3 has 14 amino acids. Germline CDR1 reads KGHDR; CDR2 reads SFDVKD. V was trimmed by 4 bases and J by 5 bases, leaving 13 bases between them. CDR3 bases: TGTGCCACCAGTGACCCCTTAGGGGGAACTGAAGCTTTCTTT. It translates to CATSDPLGGTEAFF.

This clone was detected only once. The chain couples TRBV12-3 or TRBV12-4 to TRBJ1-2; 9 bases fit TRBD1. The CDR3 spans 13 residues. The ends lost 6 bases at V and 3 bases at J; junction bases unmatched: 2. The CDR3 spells CASSRTGDYGYTF. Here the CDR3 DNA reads TGTGCCAGCAGCCGGACAGGGGACTATGGCTACACCTTC.

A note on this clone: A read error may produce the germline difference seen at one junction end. CDR3 sequence: CTSSPGDTLMYF. Here the CDR3 DNA reads TGTACCAGCTCACCGGGGGACACTCTTATGTACTTC. This rearrangement joins TRBV18 to TRBJ2-7; D is possibly TRBD1 or TRBD2 (6 bases each). Germline loops: CDR1 KGHSH, CDR2 LQKENI. The CDR3 consists of 12 residues.

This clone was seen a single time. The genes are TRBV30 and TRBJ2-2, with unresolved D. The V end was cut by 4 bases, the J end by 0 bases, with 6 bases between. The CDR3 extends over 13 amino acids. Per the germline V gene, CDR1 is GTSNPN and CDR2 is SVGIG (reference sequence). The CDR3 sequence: CAWTGANTGELFF. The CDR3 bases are TGTGCCTGGACTGGGGCGAACACCGGGGAGCTGTTTTTT.

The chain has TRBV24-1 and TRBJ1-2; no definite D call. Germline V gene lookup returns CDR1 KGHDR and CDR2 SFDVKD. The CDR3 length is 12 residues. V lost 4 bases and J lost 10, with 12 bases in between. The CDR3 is CATSEAGDDYTF. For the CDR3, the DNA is TGTGCCACCAGTGAAGCGGGCGACGACTACACCTTC.

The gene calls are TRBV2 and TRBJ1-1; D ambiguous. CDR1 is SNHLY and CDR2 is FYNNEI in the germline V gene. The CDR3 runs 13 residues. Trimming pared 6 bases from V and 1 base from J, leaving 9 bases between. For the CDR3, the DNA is TGTGCCAGCAGGCGGTTCAAGAACACTGAAGCTTTCTTT. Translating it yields CASRRFKNTEAFF.

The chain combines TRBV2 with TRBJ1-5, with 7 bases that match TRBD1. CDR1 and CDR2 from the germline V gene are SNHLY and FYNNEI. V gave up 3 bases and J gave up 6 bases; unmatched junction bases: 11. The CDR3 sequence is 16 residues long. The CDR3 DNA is TGTGCCAGCAGTGATGGAGGGGGCTCGAGTACTCAGCCCCAGCATTTT. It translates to CASSDGGGSSTQPQHF.

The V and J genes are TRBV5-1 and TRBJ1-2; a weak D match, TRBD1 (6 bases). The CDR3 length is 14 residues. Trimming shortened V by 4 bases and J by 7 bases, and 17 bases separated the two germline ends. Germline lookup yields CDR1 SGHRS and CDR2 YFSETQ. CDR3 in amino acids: CASSPDRISGGYTF. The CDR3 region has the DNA TGCGCCAGCAGCCCGGACAGAATCTCAGGTGGCTACACCTTC.

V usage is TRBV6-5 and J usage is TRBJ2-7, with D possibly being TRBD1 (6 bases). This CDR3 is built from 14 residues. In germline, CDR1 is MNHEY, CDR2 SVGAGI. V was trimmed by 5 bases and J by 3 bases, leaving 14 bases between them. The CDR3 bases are TGTGCCAGCAGTCGACCGGGACACCTCTACGAGCAGTACTTC. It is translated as CASSRPGHLYEQYF.

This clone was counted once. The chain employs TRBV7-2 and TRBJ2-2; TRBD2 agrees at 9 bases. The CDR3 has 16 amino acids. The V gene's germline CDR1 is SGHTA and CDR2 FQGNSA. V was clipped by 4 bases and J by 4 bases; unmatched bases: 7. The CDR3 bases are TGTGCCAGCAGCTATATAGCGGGGGAGGTCACCGGGGAGCTGTTTTTT. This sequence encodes CASSYIAGEVTGELFF.

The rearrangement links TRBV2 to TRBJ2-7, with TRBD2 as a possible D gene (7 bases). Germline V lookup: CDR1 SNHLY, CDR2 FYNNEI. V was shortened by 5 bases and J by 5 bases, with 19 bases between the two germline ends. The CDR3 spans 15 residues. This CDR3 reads CASSHRGRGSDEQYF. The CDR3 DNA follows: TGTGCCAGCAGTCACCGGGGGAGGGGGTCAGACGAGCAGTACTTC.

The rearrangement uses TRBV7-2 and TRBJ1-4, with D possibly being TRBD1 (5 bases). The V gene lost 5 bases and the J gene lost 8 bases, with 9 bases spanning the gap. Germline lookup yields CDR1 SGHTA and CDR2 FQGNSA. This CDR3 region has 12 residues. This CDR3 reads CASSPRGEKLFF. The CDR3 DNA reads TGTGCCAGCAGCCCGCGGGGGGAAAAACTGTTTTTT.

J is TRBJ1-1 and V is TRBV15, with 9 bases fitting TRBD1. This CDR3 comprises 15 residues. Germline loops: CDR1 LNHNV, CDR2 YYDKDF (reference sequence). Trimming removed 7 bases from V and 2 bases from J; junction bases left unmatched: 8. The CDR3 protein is CATTQDRGFNTEAFF. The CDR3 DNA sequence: TGTGCCACCACCCAGGACAGGGGATTCAACACTGAAGCTTTCTTT.

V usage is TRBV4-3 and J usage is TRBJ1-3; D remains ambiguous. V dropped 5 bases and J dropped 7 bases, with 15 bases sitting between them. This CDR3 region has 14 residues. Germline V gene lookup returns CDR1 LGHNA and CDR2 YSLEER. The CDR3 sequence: CASSAGHRGNTIYF. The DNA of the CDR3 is TGCGCCAGCAGCGCGGGCCACCGAGGGAACACCATATATTTT.

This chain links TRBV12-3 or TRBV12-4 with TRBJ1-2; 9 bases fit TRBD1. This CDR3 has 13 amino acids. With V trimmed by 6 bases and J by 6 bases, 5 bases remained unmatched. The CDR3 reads CASSPDRGDGYTF. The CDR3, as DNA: TGTGCCAGCAGCCCGGACAGGGGAGATGGCTACACCTTC.